The clone carrying this T cell receptor (beta chain) has at least ten counts. Germline CDR1 is SGHRS and CDR2 is YFSETQ. The trim removed 1 base at V and 6 bases at J, leaving 8 bases unmatched. The CDR3 has 15 amino acids. Using its own MiXCR run on the 5' RACE reads, TCRdb lists one record per CDR3 protein. The sample has approximately 38,000 distinct CDR3 sequences, roughly 11% seen once. These data come from a study of neurological immune-mediated disorders. This chain joins TRBV5-1 and TRBJ2-7, with 9 bases that match TRBD2. Specimen: CD4+ T cells from blood. The sequence was collected from a woman in her thirties with HTLV-1-associated myelopathy (HAM/TSP). CDR3 amino acids: CASSLTAGGPGEQYF. CDR3 DNA: TGCGCCAGCAGCTTGACTGCGGGGGGGCCTGGCGAGCAGTACTTC.